The sequence of this TCR beta chain was determined in a study of radiation and T cells in renal cell carcinoma. Time point: blood 2 weeks post-SBRT. Treatment specified: 15 Gy SBRT to primary tumor, nephrectomy 4 weeks later. Concerning this clone: Its antigen is undetermined. One junction end disagrees with the germline gene, perhaps due to a read error.

CDR3 length: 14 amino acids. Per germline, CDR1 MDHEN and CDR2 SYDVKM. Assay used: immunoSEQ multiplex PCR; TCRdb lists only in-frame clones, some missing. The sample records some 80,000 clones, 65% to 90% being singletons. The study's findings and limits: From baseline, blood top tumor clonotypes peaked at 2 weeks post-radiation.

The source of this sequence is a woman between 50 and 59 years old with renal cell carcinoma. The chain combines TRBV28 with TRBJ2-7, with a weak D call TRBD1 (6 bases). The sample consisted of blood, taken from a patient whose treatment included radiotherapy and nephrectomy. The CDR3 reads CASSFNRVMYEQYF. The CDR3 DNA sequence: TGCGCCAGCAGTTTCAACAGGGTAATGTACGAGCAGTACTTC. The complete variable domain, with remaining parts taken from reference TRBV28 and TRBJ2-7, reads DVKVTQSSRYLVKRTGEKVFLECVQDMDHENMFWYRQDPGLGLRLIYFSYDVKMKEKGDIPEGYSVSREKKERFSLILESASTNQTSMYLCASSFNRVMYEQYFGPGTRLTVT.